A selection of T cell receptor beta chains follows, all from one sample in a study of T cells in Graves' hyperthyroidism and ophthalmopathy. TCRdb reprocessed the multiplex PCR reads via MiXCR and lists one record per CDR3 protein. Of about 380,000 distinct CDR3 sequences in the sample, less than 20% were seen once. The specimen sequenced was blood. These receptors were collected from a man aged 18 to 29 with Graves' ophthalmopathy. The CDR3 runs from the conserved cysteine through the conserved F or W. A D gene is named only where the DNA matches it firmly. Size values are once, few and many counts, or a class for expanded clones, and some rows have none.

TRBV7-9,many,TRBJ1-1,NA,TGTGCCAGCAGCAGTGACACGTTTGAAGCTTTCTTT,CASSSDTFEAFF
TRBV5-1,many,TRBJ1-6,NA,TGCGCCAGCAGCCCGGACAATCATAACCTTCCGGACCCCCTCCACTTT,CASSPDNHNLPDPLHF
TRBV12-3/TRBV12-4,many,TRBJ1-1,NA,TGTGCCAGCAGTGCGACAGGCAACCTGAACACTGAAGCTTTCTTT,CASSATGNLNTEAFF
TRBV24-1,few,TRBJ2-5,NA,TGTGCCACCAGTGCAGTAGGGCCCTCACAAGAGACCCAGTACTTC,CATSAVGPSQETQYF
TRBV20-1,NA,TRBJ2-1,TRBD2,TGCAGTGCCAGGTCTAGCGGGGGGCGGGGTGAGCAGTTCTTC,CSARSSGGRGEQFF
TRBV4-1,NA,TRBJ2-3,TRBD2,TGCGCCAGCAGCCGAAGGGATGCTAGCGGGGGGCCACTGAGCACAGATACGCAGTATTTT,CASSRRDASGGPLSTDTQYF
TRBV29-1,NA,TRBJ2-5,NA,TGCAGCCTCGAAGGGGCCAGTAGAGAGACCCAGTACTTC,CSLEGASRETQYF
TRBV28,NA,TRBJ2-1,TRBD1,TGTGCCAGCACCGGGACAGGGTTAGGCAATGAGCAGTTCTTC,CASTGTGLGNEQFF
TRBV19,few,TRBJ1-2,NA,TGTGCCAGTAGTACGGGGCCGGGCAATGGCTACACCTTC,CASSTGPGNGYTF
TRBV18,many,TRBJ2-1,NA,TGTGCCAGCTCACCACAATGGGGGTACAATGAGCAGTTCTTC,CASSPQWGYNEQFF
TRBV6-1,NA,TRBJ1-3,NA,TGTGCCAGCAGCACCATCGGCACCATATATTTT,CASSTIGTIYF
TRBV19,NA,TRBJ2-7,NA,TGTGCCAGTACTACCGGGAAAAACTACGAGCAGTACTTC,CASTTGKNYEQYF
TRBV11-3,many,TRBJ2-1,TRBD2,TGTGCCAGCAGCTCAACCTCAGGGACTAGCGGGGGGCATCCCTACAATGAGCAGTTCTTC,CASSSTSGTSGGHPYNEQFF
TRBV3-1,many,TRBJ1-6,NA,TGTGCCAGCAGCCTAAGACCGGGGGGAAGTAATTCACCCCTCCACTTT,CASSLRPGGSNSPLHF
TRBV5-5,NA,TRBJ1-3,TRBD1,TGTGCCAGCAGCTCCGAAATCTGGACAGGGGGCGGAGGAAACACCATATATTTT,CASSSEIWTGGGGNTIYF
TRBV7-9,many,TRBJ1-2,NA,TGTGCCAGCAGCTTAGAGTGGACAGCTAACTATGGCTACACCTTC,CASSLEWTANYGYTF